The 30 T cell receptor beta chains reported below all come from one sample, sequenced in a study of blood T cells in healthy people across ages. Through a sample-barcoded 5' primer and a J-beta primer mix, a second PCR was run for roughly 6 to 11 cycles. TCRdb reprocessed the 5' RACE reads with MiXCR, giving one entry per CDR3 protein. The data show 550,000 to 700,000 distinct CDR3 sequences, 25% to 30% seen once. The sample comprised blood. The receptors stem from a woman in her 70s in good health.

This chain links TRBV4-2 with TRBJ2-7, with D possibly matching TRBD2 (5 bases). Per the germline V gene, CDR1 is LGHNA and CDR2 is YNFKEQ. Between the trimmed V and J ends, which lost 1 base and 3 bases, there was a span of 13 bases. The CDR3 consists of 15 residues. The CDR3 reads CASSQAKAGIYEQYF. In DNA form, the CDR3 reads TGTGCCAGCAGCCAAGCCAAGGCCGGGATCTACGAGCAGTACTTC.

This chain uses TRBV6-2 or TRBV6-3 with TRBJ2-3; TRBD2 agrees at 9 bases. CDR1 is MNHEY, CDR2 SVGEGT, per germline. The CDR3 sequence is 13 residues long. Unmatched junction bases numbered 9, after V lost 6 bases and J lost 11 bases. CDR3 protein: CASSPQTTSGQYF. DNA of the CDR3: TGTGCCAGCAGCCCTCAGACGACTAGCGGGCAGTATTTT.

This chain joins TRBV6-1 and TRBJ2-5, with TRBD1 matching 10 bases. V lost 3 bases and J lost 3; bases outside the gene matches: 7. Germline CDR1 is MNHNS and CDR2 is SASEGT. This CDR3 region has 16 residues. The CDR3 here is CASSDGMGQGKETQYF. CDR3 sequence (DNA): TGTGCCAGCAGTGACGGAATGGGACAGGGGAAAGAGACCCAGTACTTC.

This clonotype was seen many times. This chain connects TRBV4-1 to TRBJ2-5; the match to TRBD1 covers 9 bases. Judging by the DNA end, TRBJ2-1 fits better; the J call may be wrong. The CDR3 spans 16 residues. CDR1 and CDR2 from the germline V gene are MGHRA and YSYEKL. CDR3 region: CASSQEGGTGNNEQFF. CDR3 coding DNA: TGCGCCAGCAGCCAAGAAGGGGGGACAGGGAACAATGAGCAGTTCTTC.

The gene calls are TRBV15 and TRBJ2-5; either TRBD1 or TRBD2 may fit D (5 bases each). The better agreement between TRBJ2-7 and the DNA end casts doubt on the J call. Per the germline V gene, CDR1 is LNHNV and CDR2 is YYDKDF (reference sequence). The CDR3 is 14 amino acids. CDR3: CATSRGGEVTEQYV. CDR3 bases: TGTGCCACCAGCAGAGGAGGGGAAGTAACCGAGCAGTACGTC.

The sample holds a few counts of this clonotype. V and J are TRBV20-1 and TRBJ2-5, with 14 bases lining up with TRBD2. The CDR3 covers 17 residues. V lost 1 base, J lost 5 bases, and 9 bases stayed unmatched. Per the germline V gene, CDR1 is DFQATT and CDR2 is SNEGSKA (reference sequence). The CDR3 is CSARGTSGRPGEETQYF. Written as DNA, the CDR3 is TGCAGTGCTAGAGGGACTAGCGGGAGGCCGGGGGAGGAGACCCAGTACTTC.

J is TRBJ2-5 and V is TRBV7-8; no clear D gene. There are 15 residues in the CDR3. With 1 base removed from V and 3 bases from J, the gap between germline ends came to 12 bases. Germline V gives CDR1 SGHVS, CDR2 FQNEAQ. As DNA, the CDR3 is TGTGCCAGCAGCTTAGGTCACAGCTGGAAAGAGACCCAGTACTTC. It specifies CASSLGHSWKETQYF.

The chain recombines TRBV7-2 with TRBJ2-5; 8 nucleotides align to TRBD1. With V trimmed by 5 bases and J by 4 bases, 6 bases remained unmatched. CDR3 length: 14 residues. CDR1 and CDR2 from the germline V gene are SGHTA and FQGNSA. The CDR3 loop reads CASSRTGNRETQYF. The CDR3 DNA follows: TGTGCCAGCAGCCGGACAGGGAACAGAGAGACCCAGTACTTC.

This clonotype has just a few counts. The chain uses TRBV20-1 and TRBJ1-1, with 7 bases aligning to TRBD1. Trimming at V came to 6 bases and at J to 5 bases, leaving 9 bases not matched to a gene. The germline gives CDR1 DFQATT, CDR2 SNEGSKA (reference sequence). The CDR3 has 13 residues. In DNA form, the CDR3 reads TGCAGTGCCGTTCGACAGGGCGGAACTGAAGCTTTCTTT. It yields the protein CSAVRQGGTEAFF.

This clonotype was found a few times. The rearrangement links TRBV7-2 to TRBJ2-5; TRBD2 is a possible D gene (6 bases). The CDR3 has 15 amino acids. Trimming stripped 1 base from V and 0 bases from J, with 9 bases between. Germline CDR1 SGHTA, CDR2 FQGNSA. CDR3 in amino acids: CASSLGAGYQETQYF. In nucleotides, the CDR3 is TGTGCCAGCAGCTTAGGAGCGGGTTACCAAGAGACCCAGTACTTC.

This clonotype was picked up a small number of times. This may stem from a read error, because a much larger clone lies one nucleotide away. The gene calls are TRBV7-2 and TRBJ2-7; D tentatively fits TRBD1 or TRBD2 (6 bases each). CDR3 length: 16 amino acids. Germline V CDR1 and CDR2: SGHTA, FQGNSA. In nucleotides, the CDR3 is TGTGCCAGCAGCCCACGGATTGGAGGGGGATCCTGCGAGCAGTACTTC. Translating it yields CASSPRIGGGSCEQYF.

The chain is built from TRBV5-1 and TRBJ2-7; D is perhaps TRBD1 (6 bases). CDR3 length: 14 residues. The germline V gene encodes CDR1 SGHRS and CDR2 YFSETQ. Trimming stripped 0 bases from V and 3 bases from J, with 10 bases between. The CDR3 DNA reads TGCGCCAGCAGCTTGGGGCAGGGGAACTACGAGCAGTACTTC. It specifies CASSLGQGNYEQYF. The full variable domain, its missing parts supplied by reference TRBV5-1 and TRBJ2-7, is KAGVTQTPRYLIKTRGQQVTLSCSPISGHRSVSWYQQTPGQGLQFLFEYFSETQRNKGNFPGRFSGRQFSNSRSEMNVSTLELGDSALYLCASSLGQGNYEQYFGPGTRLTVT.

This clonotype was seen a few times. The chain links TRBV5-5 to TRBJ2-1; 9 bases match TRBD1. This CDR3 has 17 residues. Looked up from germline, CDR1 is SGHKS and CDR2 is YYEKEE (reference sequence). J lost 0 bases, V lost 0 bases, and 4 bases had no gene match. CDR3 coding DNA: TGTGCCAGCAGCTTGGTCCCGGGACAGGGCTCCTACAATGAGCAGTTCTTC. Amino acids: CASSLVPGQGSYNEQFF. Based on the CDR3 plus reference TRBV5-5 and TRBJ2-1, the full variable domain is DAGVTQSPTHLIKTRGQQVTLRCSPISGHKSVSWYQQVLGQGPQFIFQYYEKEERGRGNFPDRFSARQFPNYSSELNVNALLLGDSALYLCASSLVPGQGSYNEQFFGPGTRLTVL.

The chain couples TRBV5-1 to TRBJ2-5, with D possibly being TRBD1 (5 bases). V was trimmed by 6 bases and J by 3 bases, leaving 12 bases between them. Germline values: CDR1 SGHRS, CDR2 YFSETQ. The CDR3 sequence is 13 residues long. CDR3 DNA: TGCGCCAGCAAACTACAGGTCAAAGAGACCCAGTACTTC. It yields the protein CASKLQVKETQYF.

The chain recombines TRBV11-2 with TRBJ2-4; tentatively, D is TRBD1 (5 bases). V was shortened by 0 bases and J by 0 bases, with 21 bases between the two germline ends. Germline CDR1 SGHAT, CDR2 FQNNGV. CDR3 length: 20 amino acids. The CDR3 nucleotides read TGTGCCAGCAGCTTAGAAGCAAGGGGCGCTGCTTCCCTAGCCAAAAACATTCAGTACTTC. Translated, it gives CASSLEARGAASLAKNIQYF.

V and J are TRBV4-3 and TRBJ1-6, with 8 positions matching TRBD1. Looked up from germline, CDR1 is LGHNA and CDR2 is YSLEER. J lost 8 bases, V lost 4 bases, and 13 bases had no gene match. The CDR3 extends over 17 amino acids. The CDR3 region has the DNA TGCGCCAGCAGCCGGGGGACAGGAGACTATAAAGATTCACCCCTCCACTTT. The encoded protein is CASSRGTGDYKDSPLHF.

This clonotype was counted only a few times. The chain couples TRBV7-2 to TRBJ1-1, with no clear D. CDR3 size: 11 residues. V lost 4 bases, J lost 11 bases, and 11 bases lay in between. Germline V lookup: CDR1 SGHTA, CDR2 FQGNSA. The CDR3 DNA reads TGTGCCAGCAGCTCCCACAAGGAGGCTTTCTTT. Translating it yields CASSSHKEAFF.

The chain couples TRBV11-3 to TRBJ2-5; D is tentatively TRBD1 or TRBD2 (5 bases each). The J call may be faulty, since TRBJ2-1 better matches the DNA end. The CDR3 length is 12 residues. Germline assignment: CDR1 SGHNT and CDR2 YENEEA. CDR3 bases: TGTGCCAGCAGCAGAGGGGACAATGAGCAGTTCTTC. Translating gives CASSRGDNEQFF.

In its sample, this clonotype was seen a few times. This chain links TRBV5-1 with TRBJ2-7; 7 positions match TRBD1. There are 15 residues in the CDR3. V was clipped by 4 bases and J by 3 bases; unmatched bases: 10. CDR1 SGHRS and CDR2 YFSETQ come from the germline V gene. DNA for the CDR3: TGCGCCAGCAGCACCGGGGCAGGGGGAAACTACGAGCAGTACTTC. This translates into CASSTGAGGNYEQYF.

This chain joins TRBV19 and TRBJ1-2; D is perhaps TRBD1 (5 bases). The CDR3 runs 17 residues. V lost 7 bases, J lost 4 bases, and 25 bases lay in between. Germline values: CDR1 LNHDA, CDR2 SQIVND (reference sequence). In DNA, the CDR3 is TGTGCCAGTAAGAGGAATCCCGGGACCGAGCTTGGCTATGGCTACACCTTC. Its translation is CASKRNPGTELGYGYTF.

The chain carries TRBV18 and TRBJ2-6; the D is unclear. Germline CDR1 and CDR2: KGHSH and LQKENI. The CDR3 has 16 residues. V gave up 3 bases and J gave up 2 bases, with 11 bases separating them. CDR3 DNA: TGTGCCAGCTCACCTCAGGAACTTGCTGGGGCCAACGTCCTGACTTTC. Amino acid sequence: CASSPQELAGANVLTF.

The gene calls are TRBV24-1 and TRBJ2-7; 7 nucleotides match TRBD1. V gave up 9 bases and J gave up 3 bases; unmatched junction bases: 10. Germline V gene data show CDR1 as KGHDR and CDR2 as SFDVKD. The CDR3 is 14 residues long. The CDR3 nucleotides are TGTGCCACCCCCGGACAGGTCGGAAACTACGAGCAGTACTTC. Protein sequence: CATPGQVGNYEQYF.

V gene TRBV11-1 combines with J gene TRBJ2-2; 13 nucleotides match TRBD2. The CDR3 is made up of 15 amino acids. The germline CDR1 and CDR2 sequences are SGHAT and FQDESV (reference sequence). Unmatched junction bases numbered 1, after V lost 4 bases and J lost 5 bases. The CDR3 DNA sequence: TGTGCCAGCAGCTGGGGACTAGCGGGGACCGGGGAGCTGTTTTTT. It encodes CASSWGLAGTGELFF.

This clonotype was recorded a few times. The chain joins TRBV20-1 to TRBJ2-1, with D hard to call. The CDR3 is 12 amino acids. Germline V CDR1 and CDR2: DFQATT, SNEGSKA (reference sequence). Trimming cost V 5 bases and J 7 bases, with 12 bases left between them. For the CDR3, the DNA is TGCAGTGCTCGGATTGGGGTAAATGAGCAGTTCTTC. Protein: CSARIGVNEQFF.

The sample holds a few counts of this clonotype. This chain joins TRBV29-1 and TRBJ1-2, with D tentatively TRBD1 (6 bases). The CDR3 is 14 amino acids. The germline V and J ends were trimmed by 1 base and 6 bases, with 15 bases remaining between them. Germline values: CDR1 SQVTM, CDR2 ANQGSEA. This CDR3 is CSVEVGLGADGYTF. The CDR3 coding sequence is TGCAGCGTTGAAGTGGGGTTGGGGGCTGATGGCTACACCTTC.

The J gene is TRBJ2-1, the V gene TRBV3-1; 7 bases line up with TRBD1. V was pared by 4 bases and J by 4 bases, with 7 bases of the junction left unmatched. Germline CDR1 and CDR2: LGHDT and YNNKEL (reference sequence). The CDR3 runs 15 residues. The CDR3 DNA is TGTGCCAGCAGCCCCCGGGACAGCTTATACAATGAGCAGTTCTTC. Residues: CASSPRDSLYNEQFF.

The chain employs TRBV14 and TRBJ1-5, with D unclear. Germline V gene lookup returns CDR1 SGHDN and CDR2 FVKESK. Trimming took 3 bases from V and 6 from J, leaving 9 bases between them. There are 13 residues in the CDR3. The DNA of the CDR3 is TGTGCCAGCAGCCAGGGCAGGCGTCAGCCCCAGCATTTT. It is translated as CASSQGRRQPQHF. Full variable domain (rest looked up from reference TRBV14 and TRBJ1-5): EAGVTQFPSHSVIEKGQTVTLRCDPISGHDNLYWYRRVMGKEIKFLLHFVKESKQDESGMPNNRFLAERTGGTYSTLKVQPAELEDSGVYFCASSQGRRQPQHFGDGTRLSIL.

At least ten counts were recorded for this clonotype. The chain combines TRBV20-1 with TRBJ2-7; 9 bases match TRBD1. With V trimmed by 4 bases and J by 2 bases, 3 bases remained unmatched. Per the germline V gene, CDR1 is DFQATT and CDR2 is SNEGSKA (reference sequence). This CDR3 comprises 13 residues. The CDR3, as DNA: TGCAGTGCTACCGACAGGGGGGCCTACGAGCAGTACTTC. It codes for CSATDRGAYEQYF.

The rearrangement links TRBV2 to TRBJ2-7, with D unresolved. Germline CDR1 and CDR2: SNHLY and FYNNEI. The V end lost 3 bases, the J end lost 10 bases, and 10 bases lay between the germline ends. The CDR3 extends over 11 amino acids. CDR3 nucleotides: TGTGCCAGCAGTGACCCCGAGGCCCAGTACTTC. Translation: CASSDPEAQYF.

The table lists this clonotype with a few counts. This chain uses TRBV5-6 with TRBJ2-1; maybe TRBD2 (6 bases). The end of the DNA is better explained by TRBJ2-7, so the J call may be wrong. The germline V gene has CDR1 SGHDT and CDR2 YYEEEE. The CDR3 extends over 15 amino acids. DNA for the CDR3: TGTGCCAGCAGCTTGAGGAGGGCTAGTGTGGGGGAGCAGTACTTC. It codes for CASSLRRASVGEQYF.